The entry below gives a single T cell receptor beta chain sequence along with its context. This sample was taken from a study of blood T cell repertoires in COVID-19. Overall study context: The cDNA or gDNA used as material had been derived from T cells, B-cell-depleted T cells, or PBMCs.

As originally analysed: For nucleated cells, counts were estimated from reference gene primer amplification. Some clones are missing from TCRdb's copy, which holds only in-frame ones; the method was immunoSEQ multiplex PCR. V, J and clone size are taken as reported in that table, and D and trimming were inferred from the DNA itself. The data hold 200,000 to 250,000 clones, with 70% to 90% observed a single time. Across about two dozen US areas, participants ranged in age from about 18 to 100 years. Clinical history reported by participants formed the basis on which cohorts were assigned. Material: PBMCs or T cells enriched from blood (not recorded which). The sequence was collected from a woman in her thirties or forties with acute COVID-19.

The CDR3 sequence is CASSLIHVAGGFQETQYF. CDR3 bases: TGTGCCAGCAGTTTAATCCACGTCGCGGGGGGATTCCAAGAGACCCAGTACTTC. J is TRBJ2-5 and V is TRBV27, with 8 bases aligning to TRBD2. CDR1 MNHEY and CDR2 SMNVEV come from the germline V gene (reference sequence). Germline trimming cut 2 bases from V and 1 base from J; bases unmatched to any gene: 12. The CDR3 is made up of 18 amino acids.